This T cell receptor beta chain was identified in a study of beta chain features in type 1 diabetes. Study information: Examination covered around 100 million sorted cells spanning all samples.

Reverse transcription of all isolated RNA meant that expressed TCRB transcripts were sequenced. Sequenced by immunoSEQ multiplex PCR; TCRdb stores in-frame clones only, minus some. Of more than 300,000 clones listed, 6.5% to 10% are singletons. The CDR3 is made up of 13 amino acids. Per the germline V gene, CDR1 is MDHEN and CDR2 is SYDVKM. Trimming took 5 bases from V and 7 from J, leaving 12 bases between them. There are many counts of this clone. Researchers reported sorting CD4+ naive, central memory, regulatory and stem cell-like memory cells via CD45RO/CCR7/CD25/CD127/CD95/CD27. Over 95% purity was reached by all sorted populations.

The chain joins TRBV28 to TRBJ2-1, with D maybe TRBD1 (7 bases). This clonotype originated in a woman aged 18-35 years in good health. Specimen: central memory CD4+ T cells from blood. The CDR3 loop is CASSNPGGNEQFF. The CDR3 DNA reads as TGTGCCAGCAGTAACCCAGGGGGGAATGAGCAGTTCTTC.